A single sample gave rise to the 30 T cell receptor beta chains below, sequenced in a study of blood T cell repertoires in COVID-19. Assay: immunoSEQ multiplex PCR; the TCRdb copy retains only in-frame clones and omits some. This sample has hundreds of thousands of clones; about 89% occur once, and the top ten carry just under 9%. The sample taken for sequencing was PBMCs or T cells enriched from blood (not recorded which). The receptors come from a man aged 35-49 years who had recovered from COVID-19.

The chain couples TRBV19 to TRBJ2-3, with 9 bases that match TRBD2. The CDR3 is 15 residues long. Germline CDR1 is LNHDA and CDR2 is SQIVND (reference sequence). The junction had 9 bases not matched to a gene; V was cut back by 6 bases and J by 5 bases. The CDR3 nucleotides are TGTGCCAGTAGCTCCACGCGGGGGGGCTTAGATACGCAGTATTTT. It specifies CASSSTRGGLDTQYF. Variable domain in full (rest from reference TRBV19 and TRBJ2-3): DGGITQSPKYLFRKEGQNVTLSCEQNLNHDAMYWYRQDPGQGLRLIYYSQIVNDFQKGDIAEGYSVSREKKESFPLTVTSAQKNPTAFYLCASSSTRGGLDTQYFGPGTRLTVL.

This clone occurred once. The chain uses TRBV3-1 (or the pseudogene TRBV3-2) and TRBJ1-1; possibly TRBD1 for D (6 bases). Trimming stripped 1 base from V and 0 bases from J, with 9 bases between. The germline V gene has CDR1 LGHDT and CDR2 YNNKEL (reference sequence). CDR3 length: 15 residues. The CDR3 nucleotides are TGTGCCAGCAGCCAAGTACAGGGAGTGAACACTGAAGCTTTCTTT. Translated, it gives CASSQVQGVNTEAFF.

A single count supports this clone. The V call is TRBV29-1, the J call TRBJ1-1, with a tentative D call TRBD1 (5 bases). V was trimmed by 8 bases and J by 0 bases, leaving 13 bases between them. The CDR3 sequence is 13 residues long. In germline, CDR1 is SQVTM, CDR2 ANQGSEA. CDR3 nucleotide sequence: TGCAGCACCAGCCGGGGGATGAACACTGAAGCTTTCTTT. Translated: CSTSRGMNTEAFF. Drawing the rest from reference TRBV29-1 and TRBJ1-1, the complete variable domain is SAVISQKPSRDICQRGTSLTIQCQVDSQVTMMFWYRQQPGQSLTLIATANQGSEATYESGFVIDKFPISRPNLTFSTLTVSNMSPEDSSIYLCSTSRGMNTEAFFGQGTRLTVV.

The gene calls are TRBV9 and TRBJ2-2; 11 bases fit TRBD1. The CDR3 is 16 residues long. Per the germline V gene, CDR1 is SGDLS and CDR2 is YYNGEE. J lost 7 bases, V lost 0 bases, and 5 bases had no gene match. The CDR3 region has the DNA TGTGCCAGCAGCGTAGTAGGGACAGGGGGTTTCGGGGAGCTGTTTTTT. Translated, it gives CASSVVGTGGFGELFF.

This chain uses TRBV7-5 with TRBJ2-1; the table assigns TRBD1, which was not confirmed against the DNA. TRBV7-5 is a pseudogene. The CDR3 consists of 16 residues. This CDR3 is CARSSGTGKVYNEQFF. The CDR3 DNA is TGTGCCAGAAGCTCGGGGACAGGGAAAGTGTACAATGAGCAGTTCTTC.

The chain combines TRBV18 with TRBJ2-1; 7 bases align to TRBD1. CDR3 length: 16 residues. CDR1 is KGHSH and CDR2 is LQKENI in the germline V gene. After removal of 4 bases from V and 3 bases from J, the junction contained 9 bases not matched to a gene. The CDR3 protein is CASSQMGQMSYNEQFF. CDR3 nucleotides: TGTGCCAGCTCACAGATGGGACAGATGAGCTACAATGAGCAGTTCTTC. The full variable domain, rest sourced from reference TRBV18 and TRBJ2-1, is NAGVMQNPRHLVRRRGQEARLRCSPMKGHSHVYWYRQLPEEGLKFMVYLQKENIIDESGMPKERFSAEFPKEGPSILRIQQVVRGDSAAYFCASSQMGQMSYNEQFFGPGTRLTVL.

This CDR3 is CASSLRDRGTGELFF. DNA of the CDR3: TGTGCCAGTAGTCTCCGGGACAGGGGCACCGGGGAGCTGTTTTTT. V gene TRBV19 combines with J gene TRBJ2-2; 10 bases agree with TRBD1. V dropped 5 bases and J dropped 4; count of bases not matched to a gene: 4. Germline assignment: CDR1 LNHDA and CDR2 SQIVND (reference sequence). The CDR3 covers 15 residues.

V gene TRBV11-2 combines with J gene TRBJ2-6; TRBD1 is a possible D gene (5 bases). Germline CDR1 reads SGHAT; CDR2 reads FQNNGV. The V and J ends lost 1 base and 0 bases respectively, with 13 bases between them. The CDR3 runs to 18 residues. The CDR3 spells CASSLVARDVSGANVLTF. DNA for the CDR3: TGTGCCAGCAGCTTAGTGGCCAGGGATGTCTCTGGGGCCAACGTCCTGACTTTC.

This clone was seen a single time. The rearrangement uses TRBV2 and TRBJ2-1; D perhaps matches TRBD2 (6 bases). This CDR3 is built from 14 residues. V lost 6 bases to trimming and J lost 9 bases, with 18 bases between them. CDR1 and CDR2 from the germline V gene are SNHLY and FYNNEI. The CDR3 DNA reads TGTGCCAGCAGCGATCGCGGACTATCTCTTGAGCAGTTCTTC. Translating gives CASSDRGLSLEQFF. Full variable domain (missing parts from reference TRBV2 and TRBJ2-1): EPEVTQTPSHQVTQMGQEVILRCVPISNHLYFYWYRQILGQKVEFLVSFYNNEISEKSEIFDDQFSVERPDGSNFTLKIRSTKLEDSAMYFCASSDRGLSLEQFFGPGTRLTVL.

The genes are TRBV18 and TRBJ1-3; D is ambiguous. V was clipped by 0 bases and J by 4 bases, with 7 bases between them. This CDR3 contains 14 residues. Germline V lookup: CDR1 KGHSH, CDR2 LQKENI. The CDR3 DNA is TGTGCCAGCTCACCACCTAAAGCAGGAAACACCATATATTTT. Translation gives CASSPPKAGNTIYF.

The chain couples TRBV7-9 to TRBJ1-3; TRBD1 matches 7 bases. Germline CDR1 reads SEHNR; CDR2 reads FQNEAQ (reference sequence). The J segment lost 0 bases and the V segment lost 4 bases, leaving 9 bases of the junction unmatched. There are 17 residues in the CDR3. The CDR3 here is CASSSRDRWTSGNTIYF. The CDR3 DNA is TGTGCCAGCAGCTCAAGGGACAGATGGACCTCTGGAAACACCATATATTTT.

The chain links TRBV11-2 to TRBJ2-5; 11 nucleotides line up with TRBD2. CDR1 SGHAT and CDR2 FQNNGV come from the germline V gene. CDR3 size: 15 residues. The ends lost 4 bases at V and 2 bases at J; junction bases unmatched: 3. CDR3: CASSSTSGGQETQYF. In DNA form, the CDR3 reads TGTGCCAGCAGCTCCACTAGCGGGGGTCAAGAGACCCAGTACTTC.

The genes are TRBV5-1 and TRBJ1-3; maybe TRBD1 (6 bases). CDR3 length equals 17 residues. From germline, CDR1 is SGHRS and CDR2 YFSETQ. V was trimmed by 0 bases and J by 4 bases, leaving 17 bases between them. The CDR3 DNA is TGCGCCAGCAGCTTGGGCGCATCTGCAGGGGCCGGAAACACCATATATTTT. It specifies CASSLGASAGAGNTIYF.

V usage is TRBV2 and J usage is TRBJ1-2; 8 nucleotides align to TRBD1. The CDR3 is 13 residues long. Germline CDR1 reads SNHLY; CDR2 reads FYNNEI. With 7 bases clipped from V and 7 bases from J, the junction kept 8 bases outside the gene matches. This CDR3 is CASTITGGSGYTF. The CDR3 bases are TGTGCCAGCACCATAACAGGGGGGTCTGGCTACACCTTC. Drawing the rest from reference TRBV2 and TRBJ1-2, the complete variable domain is EPEVTQTPSHQVTQMGQEVILRCVPISNHLYFYWYRQILGQKVEFLVSFYNNEISEKSEIFDDQFSVERPDGSNFTLKIRSTKLEDSAMYFCASTITGGSGYTFGSGTRLTVV.

This rearrangement joins TRBV7-2 to TRBJ1-2; D remains ambiguous. The CDR3 has 14 residues. Trimming cost V 2 bases and J 0 bases, with 7 bases left between them. CDR1 and CDR2 (germline): SGHTA, FQGNSA. In DNA, the CDR3 is TGTGCCAGCAGCTTATACACAACTAACTATGGCTACACCTTC. This sequence encodes CASSLYTTNYGYTF.

A single count supports this clone. This CDR3 is CASSDQTAIREKLFF. CDR3 in DNA: TGTGCCAGCAGTGACCAGACAGCTATCCGGGAAAAACTGTTTTTT. The V and J genes are TRBV25-1 and TRBJ1-4, with D possibly TRBD1 on 5 matching bases. V gave up 3 bases and J gave up 8 bases, with 16 bases separating them. CDR1 is MGHDK, CDR2 SYGVNS, per germline. The CDR3 runs 15 residues.

This clone was detected only a few times. The chain links TRBV6-5 to TRBJ2-7, with TRBD2 identical over 8 bases. Germline CDR1 MNHEY, CDR2 SVGAGI. Trimming took 7 bases from V and 8 from J; bases not matched to a gene: 10. This CDR3 is 13 amino acids long. The CDR3 loop is CASTGRTSSKQYF. As DNA, the CDR3 is TGTGCCAGCACCGGAAGGACTAGCTCCAAGCAGTACTTC.

The chain joins TRBV19 to TRBJ1-5; 7 nucleotides agree with TRBD1. The V gene's germline CDR1 is LNHDA and CDR2 SQIVND (reference sequence). The CDR3 contains 15 residues. J was trimmed by 2 bases and V by 3 bases; bases with no gene match: 4. DNA for the CDR3: TGTGCCAGTAGTATTAAAGACAGGGGCAATCAGCCCCAGCATTTT. Its translation: CASSIKDRGNQPQHF.

The rearrangement joins TRBV6-5 to TRBJ1-2; TRBD1 agrees at 7 bases. V dropped 6 bases and J dropped 4; count of bases not matched to a gene: 5. Germline values: CDR1 MNHEY, CDR2 SVGAGI. The CDR3 covers 13 residues. The CDR3 spells CASSPTGRYGYTF. CDR3 nucleotide sequence: TGTGCCAGCAGCCCGACAGGGCGCTATGGCTACACCTTC.

The chain uses TRBV3-1 (or the pseudogene TRBV3-2) and TRBJ2-3; TRBD1 matches 8 bases. From germline, CDR1 is LGHDT and CDR2 YNNKEL (reference sequence). The length of the CDR3 is 13 residues. V dropped 3 bases and J dropped 4; count of bases not matched to a gene: 0. DNA for the CDR3: TGTGCCAGCAGCCAGACAGGGGCAGATACGCAGTATTTT. This translates into CASSQTGADTQYF.

This clone was counted once. The genes are TRBV6-1 and TRBJ2-7; 7 nucleotides align to TRBD1. The CDR3 has 15 residues. Germline V lookup: CDR1 MNHNS, CDR2 SASEGT. Losses at the gene ends were 3 bases for V and 3 bases for J; bases not matched to a gene: 8. The CDR3 loop is CASSDRGTVFYEQYF. Written as DNA, the CDR3 is TGTGCCAGCAGTGACAGGGGGACGGTTTTCTACGAGCAGTACTTC.

The chain uses TRBV4-3 and TRBJ2-1, with 8 bases matching TRBD2. Germline loops: CDR1 LGHNA, CDR2 YSLEER. The ends lost 3 bases at V and 9 bases at J; junction bases unmatched: 10. There are 15 residues in the CDR3. Here the CDR3 reads CASSQTPGLGSEQFF. CDR3 nucleotide sequence: TGCGCCAGCAGCCAGACTCCGGGACTAGGAAGTGAGCAGTTCTTC.

The chain has TRBV7-9 and TRBJ1-1; 7 bases align to TRBD1. This CDR3 comprises 16 residues. The V segment lost 3 bases and the J segment 1 base; nucleotides outside the gene matches: 8. CDR1 and CDR2 from the germline V gene are SEHNR and FQNEAQ (reference sequence). The CDR3 nucleotides read TGTGCCAGCAGCTTCTTGAAGACAGGGACGAACACTGAAGCTTTCTTT. Amino acid sequence: CASSFLKTGTNTEAFF.

V is TRBV11-2 and J is TRBJ2-5; TRBD2 matches at 10 bases. Trimming removed 5 bases from V and 4 bases from J; junction bases left unmatched: 4. CDR1 and CDR2 from the germline V gene are SGHAT and FQNNGV. This CDR3 contains 14 residues. The CDR3 nucleotides are TGTGCCAGCAGCCCGAGACTAGCGGGAGAGACCCAGTACTTC. Protein sequence: CASSPRLAGETQYF.

This rearrangement joins TRBV7-2 to TRBJ1-2, with 7 bases fitting TRBD1. The CDR3 sequence is 15 residues long. The junction had 6 bases not matched to a gene; V was cut back by 2 bases and J by 3 bases. CDR1 SGHTA and CDR2 FQGNSA come from the germline V gene. CDR3 amino acids: CASSLKAGGDYGYTF. The CDR3 DNA reads TGTGCCAGCAGCTTAAAGGCAGGGGGAGACTATGGCTACACCTTC.

This chain joins TRBV7-3 and TRBJ2-1; maybe TRBD1 (5 bases). Germline V gene data show CDR1 as SGHTA and CDR2 as FQGTGA. V lost 2 bases, J lost 1 base, and 9 bases lay in between. The CDR3 is 15 amino acids. The CDR3 protein is CASSLQGSSYNEQFF. Here the CDR3 DNA reads TGTGCCAGCAGCTTACAGGGATCATCCTACAATGAGCAGTTCTTC. Complete variable domain (other parts from reference TRBV7-3 and TRBJ2-1): GAGVSQTPSNKVTEKGKYVELRCDPISGHTALYWYRQSLGQGPEFLIYFQGTGAADDSGLPNDRFFAVRPEGSVSTLKIQRTERGDSAVYLCASSLQGSSYNEQFFGPGTRLTVL.

The rearrangement links TRBV2 to TRBJ1-1; 8 nucleotides line up with TRBD1. Germline V gene sequence: CDR1 SNHLY, CDR2 FYNNEI. J was trimmed by 4 bases and V by 5 bases; bases with no gene match: 6. CDR3 length: 14 residues. CDR3 in DNA: TGTGCCAGCAGTTCCCAGGGGGCAGGCACTGAAGCTTTCTTT. Translating gives CASSSQGAGTEAFF.

The chain carries TRBV19 and TRBJ2-5, with 7 positions matching TRBD2. Germline-derived CDR1 and CDR2 are LNHDA and SQIVND (reference sequence). The CDR3 consists of 14 residues. V trimming: 5 bases; J trimming: 1 base; junction bases outside the gene matches: 4. The CDR3 DNA reads TGTGCCAGTAGTGTTGCGGGAGTCCAAGAGACCCAGTACTTC. Translated, it gives CASSVAGVQETQYF. The full variable domain, completed using reference TRBV19 and TRBJ2-5, is DGGITQSPKYLFRKEGQNVTLSCEQNLNHDAMYWYRQDPGQGLRLIYYSQIVNDFQKGDIAEGYSVSREKKESFPLTVTSAQKNPTAFYLCASSVAGVQETQYFGPGTRLLVL.

The chain has TRBV7-3 and TRBJ2-2; 9 bases map to TRBD2. CDR3 length: 13 amino acids. CDR1 and CDR2 from the germline V gene are SGHTA and FQGTGA. Trimming took 7 bases from V and 5 from J; bases not matched to a gene: 2. CDR3 coding DNA: TGTGCCAGCACAGCGGGGGGAACCGGGGAGCTGTTTTTT. Its translation is CASTAGGTGELFF. The variable domain in full, with the rest retrieved from reference TRBV7-3 and TRBJ2-2, is GAGVSQTPSNKVTEKGKYVELRCDPISGHTALYWYRQSLGQGPEFLIYFQGTGAADDSGLPNDRFFAVRPEGSVSTLKIQRTERGDSAVYLCASTAGGTGELFFGEGSRLTVL.

The CDR3 sequence: CASSSLGGTGYTGELFF. The DNA for the CDR3 is TGTGCCAGCAGCTCCCTCGGGGGGACAGGGTACACCGGGGAGCTGTTTTTT. The chain is built from TRBV7-3 and TRBJ2-2; 9 bases are a match to TRBD1. V lost 4 bases and J lost 3; bases outside the gene matches: 9. The CDR3 spans 17 residues. Germline V gene data show CDR1 as SGHTA and CDR2 as FQGTGA.